One sample yielded the 22 T cell receptor beta chains listed below, sequenced in a study of CD8+CD57+ T cells in acquired aplastic anemia. Those patients picked for sequencing had displayed CD8+CD57+ cell expansion on flow cytometry. Both TCR beta VDJ combination and CDR3 sequence profiling were carried out. Genomic DNA was the template for this profiling. TCRdb reprocessed the reads via MiXCR and lists one record per CDR3 protein. The data show approximately 59,000 distinct CDR3 sequences, just over 55% seen once. The sequencing sample was made of sorted CD4+, CD8+, or CD8+CD57+ T cells (not recorded which) from PBMCs. These TCRs come from a human donor with aplastic anemia.

This clonotype appeared many times. A read error is possible here, since a much larger clone lies one base away. The V and J genes are TRBV6-1 and TRBJ2-7; TRBD1 agrees at 8 bases. Germline trimming cut 5 bases from V and 3 bases from J; bases unmatched to any gene: 3. Germline V lookup: CDR1 MNHNS, CDR2 SASEGT. The CDR3 spans 13 residues. This CDR3 reads CASSPGTGYEQYF. The CDR3 DNA reads as TGTGCCAGCAGTCCCGGGACAGGCTACGAGCAGTACTTC.

This clonotype showed up many times. The chain has TRBV7-9 and TRBJ2-7; D possibly corresponds to TRBD2 (6 bases). CDR1 is SEHNR and CDR2 is FQNEAQ in the germline V gene (reference sequence). V was cut by 3 bases and J by 3 bases, with 12 bases left in between. The length of the CDR3 is 14 residues. CDR3 region: CASSFTGEHYEQYF. CDR3 DNA sequence: TGTGCCAGCAGCTTCACGGGGGAACACTACGAGCAGTACTTC.

This clonotype was seen ten or more times. V and J are TRBV12-3 or TRBV12-4 and TRBJ2-7; D possibly corresponds to TRBD1 (5 bases). The CDR3 length is 13 residues. V was pared by 2 bases and J by 5 bases, with 10 bases between. The CDR3 protein is CASSLNRLHEQYF. The CDR3 nucleotides read TGTGCCAGCAGTTTAAACAGGCTACACGAGCAGTACTTC.

The V and J genes are TRBV25-1 and TRBJ2-5, with TRBD2 matching over 11 bases. The germline V gene encodes CDR1 MGHDK and CDR2 SYGVNS. V dropped 0 bases and J dropped 2; count of bases not matched to a gene: 8. The CDR3 length is 18 residues. CDR3 amino acids: CASSEYRLAGGDQETQYF. DNA of the CDR3: TGTGCCAGCAGTGAATATCGGCTAGCGGGGGGCGATCAAGAGACCCAGTACTTC. Based on the CDR3 plus reference TRBV25-1 and TRBJ2-5, the full variable domain is EADIYQTPRYLVIGTGKKITLECSQTMGHDKMYWYQQDPGMELHLIHYSYGVNSTEKGDLSSESTVSRIRTEHFPLTLESARPSHTSQYLCASSEYRLAGGDQETQYFGPGTRLLVL.

The J gene is TRBJ1-6, the V gene TRBV6-2 or TRBV6-3, with D tentatively TRBD1 (5 bases). V lost 4 bases, J lost 0 bases, and 16 bases lay in between. This CDR3 spans 18 amino acids. The V gene's germline CDR1 is MNHEY and CDR2 SVGEGT. The CDR3 loop is CASSFRDSRSSYNSPLHF. The CDR3 DNA is TGTGCCAGCAGTTTCCGGGACTCACGGAGCTCCTATAATTCACCCCTCCACTTT.

The chain's CDR3 is CASSRLLAGGPETQYF. In DNA form, the CDR3 reads TGTGCCAGCAGTCGTCTACTAGCGGGGGGGCCCGAGACCCAGTACTTC. The gene calls are TRBV28 and TRBJ2-5; 13 bases align to TRBD2. Germline-derived CDR1 and CDR2 are MDHEN and SYDVKM. V lost 5 bases, J lost 5 bases, and 8 bases stayed unmatched. The CDR3 is 16 amino acids.

As regards this clonotype: A much larger clonotype is one base distant, so this may be a read error. The genes are TRBV6-5 and TRBJ1-1; D call uncertain. CDR1 and CDR2 (germline): MNHEY, SVGAGI. The CDR3 totals 15 residues. As DNA, the CDR3 is TGTGCCAGCTGTTACTCGGGAGATCTCAACACTGAAGCTTTCTTT. Translated: CASCYSGDLNTEAFF.

As to this clonotype: The junction differs from germline at one of its ends, possibly a read error. The chain joins TRBV10-3 to TRBJ1-3; 10 nucleotides line up with TRBD1. Germline V lookup: CDR1 ENHRY, CDR2 SYGVKD. The CDR3 has 17 amino acids. CDR3 sequence reads: CVIMAPGTGVSGNTIYF. The CDR3 DNA reads TGTGTCATCATGGCCCCCGGGACAGGGGTCTCTGGAAACACCATATATTTC.

For this clonotype: An end of the junction does not agree with germline; a read error may underlie this. This chain joins TRBV11-2 and TRBJ1-2, with no clear D. CDR3 length equals 11 residues. Germline V gene sequence: CDR1 SGHAT, CDR2 FQNNGV. The chain's CDR3 is CASSSTVGYTF. As DNA, the CDR3 is TGCGCCAGCAGCTCAACAGTTGGCTACACCTTC.

The table lists this clonotype with many counts. The rearrangement links TRBV4-1 to TRBJ2-5; D is unresolved. This CDR3 comprises 12 residues. V lost 0 bases to trimming and J lost 5 bases, with 4 bases between them. Germline V gene sequence: CDR1 MGHRA, CDR2 YSYEKL. The CDR3 bases are TGCGCCAGCAGCCAAGATTACGAGACCCAGTACTTC. Protein: CASSQDYETQYF.

The CDR3 region has the DNA TGCAGCGTTGAAGATCAGAACAGGGCCACCGAGCAGTACGTC. Encoded protein: CSVEDQNRATEQYV. V is TRBV29-1 and J is TRBJ2-7; D possibly corresponds to TRBD1 (6 bases). Trimming removed 0 bases from V and 6 bases from J, with 15 bases in between. The germline V gene encodes CDR1 SQVTM and CDR2 ANQGSEA. The CDR3 contains 14 residues.

J is TRBJ2-7 and V is TRBV29-1; D unresolved. The CDR3 extends over 12 amino acids. CDR1 SQVTM and CDR2 ANQGSEA come from the germline V gene. V gave up 7 bases and J gave up 0 bases, with 10 bases separating them. DNA for the CDR3: TGCAGCGGCGTAGACGGCTCCTACGAGCAGTACTTC. It codes for CSGVDGSYEQYF.

This clonotype was seen many times. This chain connects TRBV4-3 to TRBJ2-3, with D possibly matching TRBD2 (7 bases). V lost 0 bases and J lost 4, with 14 bases in between. Germline V gene lookup returns CDR1 LGHNA and CDR2 YSLEER. The CDR3 runs to 16 residues. CDR3 residues: CASSQDGGGPSDTQYF. The CDR3 coding sequence is TGCGCCAGCAGCCAAGATGGGGGGGGGCCCTCAGATACGCAGTATTTT.

The chain is built from TRBV2 and TRBJ1-5; no definite D call. Germline V gene lookup returns CDR1 SNHLY and CDR2 FYNNEI. V lost 3 bases and J lost 6, with 9 bases in between. This CDR3 has 13 amino acids. The CDR3: CASSEGRSQPQHF. CDR3 DNA: TGTGCCAGCAGTGAGGGAAGGTCTCAGCCCCAGCATTTT.

The V gene is TRBV2, the J gene TRBJ2-7; 7 bases match TRBD1. CDR1 and CDR2 (germline): SNHLY, FYNNEI. The V and J ends lost 4 bases and 2 bases, in that order; junction bases with no gene match: 5. The CDR3 contains 14 residues. The CDR3 DNA follows: TGTGCCAGCAGTGTAAACAGGGGCCCCTACGAGCAGTACTTC. Translation gives CASSVNRGPYEQYF.

The J gene is TRBJ1-3, the V gene TRBV14; D gene ambiguous. The germline V and J ends were trimmed by 1 base and 9 bases, with 10 bases remaining between them. The CDR3 totals 13 residues. Per the germline V gene, CDR1 is SGHDN and CDR2 is FVKESK. The CDR3 coding sequence is TGTGCCAGCAGCCAAGTCATGGAGGGCACCATATATTTT. Its translation: CASSQVMEGTIYF.

The chain links TRBV29-1 to TRBJ1-5, with D tentatively TRBD1 (5 bases). CDR3 length equals 14 residues. Trimming shortened V by 4 bases and J by 3 bases, and 13 bases separated the two germline ends. Germline values: CDR1 SQVTM, CDR2 ANQGSEA. The CDR3 coding sequence is TGCAGCGTTGCCAGGCAGGGAGTCAATCAGCCCCAGCATTTT. Translating gives CSVARQGVNQPQHF.

Many counts were recorded for this clonotype. This rearrangement joins TRBV12-3 or TRBV12-4 to TRBJ2-1; 11 nucleotides line up with TRBD1. The CDR3 spans 16 residues. V dropped 1 base and J dropped 6; count of bases not matched to a gene: 5. CDR3 sequence reads: CASSLEGTGGLNEQFF. The CDR3 DNA is TGTGCCAGCAGTTTAGAGGGGACAGGGGGTCTCAATGAGCAGTTCTTC.

This chain links TRBV24-1 with TRBJ2-7; D possibly corresponds to TRBD1 (7 bases). Germline V CDR1 and CDR2: KGHDR, SFDVKD. The CDR3 spans 14 residues. Trimming pared 11 bases from V and 5 bases from J, leaving 21 bases between. This chain's CDR3 is CAIRGASDFDEQYF. As DNA, the CDR3 is TGTGCCATCAGGGGGGCCTCAGACTTCGACGAGCAGTACTTC.

The chain is built from TRBV20-1 and TRBJ2-1; D not resolved. CDR3 length: 13 residues. Germline CDR1 DFQATT, CDR2 SNEGSKA (reference sequence). V dropped 0 bases and J dropped 8 bases, with 11 bases sitting between them. CDR3 bases: TGCAGTGCTAGAGATTTGATCCACGATGAGCAGTTCTTC. Its protein product is CSARDLIHDEQFF.

A word on this clonotype: At one of its ends the junction is not consistent with the germline gene, which may arise from a read error. The chain couples TRBV10-2 to TRBJ2-2; tentatively, D is TRBD2 (5 bases). The CDR3 loop spans 12 amino acids. The germline V gene encodes CDR1 WSHSY and CDR2 SAAADI. Here the CDR3 DNA reads TGCGCCAGCACCGCTGGCACCGGGGAGCTGGTTTTT. Amino acid sequence: CASTAGTGELVF.

V is TRBV7-9 and J is TRBJ2-7; unclear D gene. Germline CDR1 and CDR2: SEHNR and FQNEAQ (reference sequence). Trimming took 2 bases from V and 6 from J, leaving 8 bases between them. The CDR3 spans 12 residues. CDR3 protein: CASSLSLVEQYF. The CDR3 coding sequence is TGTGCCAGCAGCTTATCTCTAGTCGAGCAGTACTTC.